These 6 T cell receptor beta chains were all obtained from the same sample, sequenced in a study of blood T cell repertoires in COVID-19. The assay was immunoSEQ multiplex PCR, and TCRdb's table has in-frame clones only and misses some. The data show fewer than 80,000 clones, with about 87% seen just once and 0.9% to 1.2% held by the top ten. What was sequenced was peripheral blood. These TCRs come from a man in his sixties or seventies with acute or convalescent COVID-19.

This chain uses TRBV6-6 with TRBJ2-1, with D perhaps matching TRBD2 (6 bases). V lost 6 bases and J lost 7, with 16 bases in between. The CDR3 has 14 amino acids. CDR1 and CDR2 from the germline V gene are MNHNY and SVGAGI (reference sequence). The CDR3: CASSQGLLKNEQFF. The CDR3 region has the DNA TGTGCCAGCAGCCAGGGACTCCTAAAGAATGAGCAGTTCTTC.

This clone was seen only a few times. The CDR3 DNA reads as TGTGCCAGCACTAGCTCCGGGGAGCTGTTTTTT. This gives the protein CASTSSGELFF. V gene TRBV19 combines with J gene TRBJ2-2; D may be TRBD2 (6 bases). The germline gives CDR1 LNHDA, CDR2 SQIVND (reference sequence). The CDR3 is 11 amino acids. V was cut by 9 bases and J by 6 bases, with 8 bases left in between.

The chain combines TRBV3-1 (or the pseudogene TRBV3-2) with TRBJ2-2; D is ambiguous. V lost 2 bases and J 8 bases, leaving 6 bases between the germline ends. The CDR3 totals 12 residues. Germline assignment: CDR1 LGHDT and CDR2 YNNKEL (reference sequence). The CDR3 DNA reads as TGTGCCAGCAGCCAAACAGAAGGGGAGCTGTTTTTT. This sequence encodes CASSQTEGELFF.

V usage is TRBV5-4 and J usage is TRBJ2-6; TRBD1 matches at 7 bases. The CDR3 extends over 19 amino acids. Germline V CDR1 and CDR2: SGHNT, YYREEE (reference sequence). V shed 1 base and J 0 bases; nucleotides not matched to a gene: 10. This CDR3 reads CASSLPDRIGSSGANVLTF. The CDR3 DNA reads TGTGCCAGCAGCTTGCCGGACAGGATAGGGAGCTCTGGGGCCAACGTCCTGACTTTC.

The chain links TRBV4-2 to TRBJ2-5, with D possibly TRBD1 on 5 matching bases. Trimming shortened V by 0 bases and J by 5 bases, and 10 bases separated the two germline ends. This CDR3 has 14 residues. Germline CDR1 reads LGHNA; CDR2 reads YNFKEQ. The CDR3 is CASSQEGAEETQYF. The DNA of the CDR3 is TGTGCCAGCAGCCAAGAAGGGGCTGAGGAGACCCAGTACTTC.

The chain uses TRBV15 and TRBJ1-2, with D possibly matching TRBD1 (6 bases). Looked up from germline, CDR1 is LNHNV and CDR2 is YYDKDF (reference sequence). The CDR3 is 17 residues long. V lost 0 bases to trimming and J lost 0 bases, with 14 bases between them. The CDR3 protein is CATSREDRLGANYGYTF. CDR3 coding DNA: TGTGCCACCAGCAGAGAAGACAGGCTGGGTGCTAACTATGGCTACACCTTC. The full variable domain, with the rest looked up from reference TRBV15 and TRBJ1-2, is DAMVIQNPRYQVTQFGKPVTLSCSQTLNHNVMYWYQQKSSQAPKLLFHYYDKDFNNEADTPDNFQSRRPNTSFCFLDIRSPGLGDTAMYLCATSREDRLGANYGYTFGSGTRLTVV.